This TCR beta chain was sequenced in a study of blood T cell repertoires in COVID-19. Overall study: Samples taken during acute and convalescent COVID-19 were collected in the United States, Italy and Spain. PBMCs, B-cell-depleted T cells, or T cells provided the cDNA or gDNA that made up the material.

Authors' data handling: From reference gene primer amplification, estimates of nucleated cell counts were derived. The protocol was immunoSEQ multiplex PCR, while the TCRdb copy is restricted to in-frame clones and leaves out a portion. V and J calls and clone size are as listed in that table; D and trimming were resolved from the DNA. The sample carries roughly 670,000 clones, approximately 90% recorded once. Germline CDR1 and CDR2: MNHEY and SVGAGI. The CDR3 loop spans 13 amino acids. Trimming pared 8 bases from V and 4 bases from J, leaving 12 bases between. The rearrangement links TRBV6-5 to TRBJ1-5; D is unclear. This TCR was recovered from a woman aged 18-30 years with acute or convalescent COVID-19. The sample was peripheral blood. CDR3 DNA: TGTGCCAGCGGCCAAGATCTTAATCAGCCCCAGCATTTT. Translating it yields CASGQDLNQPQHF.